This TCR beta chain was sequenced in a study of regulatory T cells in long-lasting Graves disease. Broader study findings: Among persistent patients, a larger number of public clonotypes were shared (about 3,000) than among newly diagnosed patients (about 970). The study found lower TCR diversity in persistent Graves' patients than in newly diagnosed ones.

Details on this clonotype: Its antigen is not known.

Time point denoted: persistent/refractory GD, antithyroid drugs over 5 years with positive TRAb. From PBMCs, RNA was extracted and then used to make the TCR library. Diagnosis followed American Thyroid Association guidelines for Graves' disease. Building of the TCR beta libraries involved iRepertoire HTBI primers and Arm-PCR of CDR3 regions. TCRdb recomputed calls from the multiplex PCR reads with MiXCR, one row per CDR3 protein. The sample carries about 660,000 distinct CDR3 sequences, approximately 29% recorded once. The source was peripheral blood mononuclear cells (PBMCs), collected when the disease was refractory, from a patient treated with antithyroid drugs. The clonotype originates from a female donor with Graves disease.

The CDR3 nucleotides are TGTGCCAGCAGTTACTTGGGCAGGGGAGGTAACTATGGCTACACCTTC. This gives the protein CASSYLGRGGNYGYTF. The chain carries TRBV6-2 or TRBV6-3 and TRBJ1-2, with a possible D match to TRBD1 (6 bases). Trimming removed 1 base from V and 1 base from J, with 13 bases in between. The CDR3 is made up of 16 amino acids. Germline V CDR1 and CDR2: MNHEY, SVGEGT.